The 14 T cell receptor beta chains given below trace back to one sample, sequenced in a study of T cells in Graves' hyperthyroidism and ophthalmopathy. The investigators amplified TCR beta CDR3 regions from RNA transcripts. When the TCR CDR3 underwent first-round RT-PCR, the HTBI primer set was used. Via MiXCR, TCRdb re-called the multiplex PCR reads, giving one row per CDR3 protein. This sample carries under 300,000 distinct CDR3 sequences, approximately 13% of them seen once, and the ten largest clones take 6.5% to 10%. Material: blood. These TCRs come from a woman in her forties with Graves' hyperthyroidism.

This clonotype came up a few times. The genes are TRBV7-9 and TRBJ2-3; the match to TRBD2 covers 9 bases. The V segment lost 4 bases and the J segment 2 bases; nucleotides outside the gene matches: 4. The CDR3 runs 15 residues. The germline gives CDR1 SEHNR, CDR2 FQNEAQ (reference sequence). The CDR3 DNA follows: TGTGCCAGCAGCTCCAGACTAGCGGCCACAGATACGCAGTATTTT. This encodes CASSSRLAATDTQYF.

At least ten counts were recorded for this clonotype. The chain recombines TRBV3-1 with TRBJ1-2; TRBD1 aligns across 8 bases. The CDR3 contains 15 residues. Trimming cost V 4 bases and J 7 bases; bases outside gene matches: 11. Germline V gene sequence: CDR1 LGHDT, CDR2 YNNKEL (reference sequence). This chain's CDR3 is CASSRQGQEAGGYTF. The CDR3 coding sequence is TGTGCCAGCAGCCGCCAGGGACAGGAGGCTGGTGGCTACACCTTC.

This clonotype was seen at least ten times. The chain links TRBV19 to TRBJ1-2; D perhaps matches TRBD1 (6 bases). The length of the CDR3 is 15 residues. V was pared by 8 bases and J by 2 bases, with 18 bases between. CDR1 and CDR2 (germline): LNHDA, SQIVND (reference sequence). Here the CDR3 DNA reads TGTGCCAGTCTAACATCGGGGGCCTCCAACTATGGCTACACCTTC. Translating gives CASLTSGASNYGYTF.

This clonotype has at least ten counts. CDR3 region: CASSVAGTGNEKLFF. The CDR3 nucleotides read TGTGCCAGCAGTGTCGCCGGGACCGGTAATGAAAAACTGTTTTTT. This chain uses TRBV6-1 with TRBJ1-4; D might be TRBD1 (5 bases). The V end was cut by 4 bases, the J end by 4 bases, with 13 bases between. Germline-derived CDR1 and CDR2 are MNHNS and SASEGT. This CDR3 is 15 amino acids long.

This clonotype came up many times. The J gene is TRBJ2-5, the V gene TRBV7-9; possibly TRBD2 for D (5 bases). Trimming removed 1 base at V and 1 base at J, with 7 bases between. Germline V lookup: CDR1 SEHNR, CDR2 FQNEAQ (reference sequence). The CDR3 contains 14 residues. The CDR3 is CASSLVRGQETQYF. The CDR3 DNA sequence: TGTGCCAGCAGCTTAGTTCGGGGCCAAGAGACCCAGTACTTC.

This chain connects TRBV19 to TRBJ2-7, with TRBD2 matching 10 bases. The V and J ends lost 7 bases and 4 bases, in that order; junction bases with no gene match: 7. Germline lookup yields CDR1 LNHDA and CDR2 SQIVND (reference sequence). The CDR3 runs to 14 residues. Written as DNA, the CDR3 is TGTGCCAGTAATCCTAGCGGGAGAACTTACGAGCAGTACTTC. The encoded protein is CASNPSGRTYEQYF. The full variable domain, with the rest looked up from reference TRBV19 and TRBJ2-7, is DGGITQSPKYLFRKEGQNVTLSCEQNLNHDAMYWYRQDPGQGLRLIYYSQIVNDFQKGDIAEGYSVSREKKESFPLTVTSAQKNPTAFYLCASNPSGRTYEQYFGPGTRLTVT.

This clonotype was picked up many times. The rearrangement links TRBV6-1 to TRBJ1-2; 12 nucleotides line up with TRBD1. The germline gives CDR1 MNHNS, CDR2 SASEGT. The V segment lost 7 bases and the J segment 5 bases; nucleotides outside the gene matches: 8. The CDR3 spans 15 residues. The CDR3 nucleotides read TGTGCCAGCAAAAGACCGGGACAGGGGGCATATGGCTACACCTTC. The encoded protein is CASKRPGQGAYGYTF.

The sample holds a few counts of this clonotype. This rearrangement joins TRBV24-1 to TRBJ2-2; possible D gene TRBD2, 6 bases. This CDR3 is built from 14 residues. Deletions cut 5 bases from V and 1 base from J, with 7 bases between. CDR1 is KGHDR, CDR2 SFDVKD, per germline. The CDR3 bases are TGTGCCACCAGTGTCGGGAGGAACACCGGGGAGCTGTTTTTT. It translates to CATSVGRNTGELFF.

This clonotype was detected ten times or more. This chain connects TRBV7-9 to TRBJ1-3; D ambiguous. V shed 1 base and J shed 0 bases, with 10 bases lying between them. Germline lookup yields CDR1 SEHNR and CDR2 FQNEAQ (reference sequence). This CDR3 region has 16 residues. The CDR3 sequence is CASSLVQWRSGNTIYF. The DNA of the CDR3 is TGTGCCAGCAGCTTAGTACAGTGGCGCTCTGGAAACACCATATATTTT. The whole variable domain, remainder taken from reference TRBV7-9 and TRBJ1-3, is DTGVSQNPRHKITKRGQNVTFRCDPISEHNRLYWYRQTLGQGPEFLTYFQNEAQLEKSRLLSDRFSAERPKGSFSTLEIQRTEQGDSAMYLCASSLVQWRSGNTIYFGEGSWLTVV.

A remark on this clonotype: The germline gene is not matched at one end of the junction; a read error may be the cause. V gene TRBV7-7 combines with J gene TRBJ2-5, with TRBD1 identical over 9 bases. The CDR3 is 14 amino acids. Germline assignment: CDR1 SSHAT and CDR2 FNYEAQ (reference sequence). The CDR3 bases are TGTGCTAGCAGCTCCGGGACAGGGTCCGAGACCCAGTACTTC. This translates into CASSSGTGSETQYF.

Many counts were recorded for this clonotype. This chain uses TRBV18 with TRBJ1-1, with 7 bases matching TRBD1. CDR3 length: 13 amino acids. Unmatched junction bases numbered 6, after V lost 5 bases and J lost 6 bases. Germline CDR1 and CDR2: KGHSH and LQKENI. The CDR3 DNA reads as TGTGCCAGCTCAGAAGACAGGGCCGCTGAAGCTTTCTTT. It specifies CASSEDRAAEAFF.

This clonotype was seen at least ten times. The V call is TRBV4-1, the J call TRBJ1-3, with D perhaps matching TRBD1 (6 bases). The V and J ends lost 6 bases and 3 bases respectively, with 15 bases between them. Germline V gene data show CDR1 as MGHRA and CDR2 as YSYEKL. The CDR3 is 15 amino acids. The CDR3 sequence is CASSTGQKSGNTIYF. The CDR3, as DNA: TGCGCCAGCAGTACAGGGCAAAAAAGTGGAAACACCATATATTTT.

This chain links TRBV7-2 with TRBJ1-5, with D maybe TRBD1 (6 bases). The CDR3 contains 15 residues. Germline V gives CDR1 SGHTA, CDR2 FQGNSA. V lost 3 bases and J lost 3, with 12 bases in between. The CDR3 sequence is CASSFETGHNQPQHF. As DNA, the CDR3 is TGTGCCAGCAGCTTCGAGACAGGCCACAATCAGCCCCAGCATTTT. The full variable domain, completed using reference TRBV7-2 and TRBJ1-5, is GAGVSQSPSNKVTEKGKDVELRCDPISGHTALYWYRQSLGQGLEFLIYFQGNSAPDKSGLPSDRFSAERTGGSVSTLTIQRTQQEDSAVYLCASSFETGHNQPQHFGDGTRLSIL.

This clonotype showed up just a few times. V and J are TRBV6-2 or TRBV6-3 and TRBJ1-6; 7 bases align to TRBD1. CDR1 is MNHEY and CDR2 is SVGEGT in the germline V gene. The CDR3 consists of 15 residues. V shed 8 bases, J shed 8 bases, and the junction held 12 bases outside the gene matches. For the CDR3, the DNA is TGTGCCAGCCGCCTAGCAGGGGGGTTTTATTCACCCCTCCACTTT. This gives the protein CASRLAGGFYSPLHF.